The rows below give T cell receptor beta chains drawn from one sample of a study of cytomegalovirus exposure and HLA in healthy donors. TCRdb keeps only in-frame clones here, not all; method: immunoSEQ multiplex PCR. This table holds some 150,000 clones, just under 90% found once. The sequenced sample consisted of PBMCs. All receptors come from a woman in her twenties or thirties in good health and CMV-seropositive. The CDR3 runs from the conserved cysteine through the conserved F or W. D genes are given only for firm matches. Clone size, where shown, is once, few, many, or a class for clones that have expanded.

TRBV4-1	NA	NA	TRBJ2-1	CASSQDAQGGRDEQFF	TGCGCCAGCAGCCAAGATGCGCAGGGGGGACGGGATGAGCAGTTCTTC
TRBV6-1	few	NA	TRBJ2-7	CAGHTGSERQYF	TGTGCCGGGCACACAGGGTCGGAGAGGCAGTACTTC
TRBV4-2	NA	TRBD2	TRBJ2-1	CASSQTGGAGGQGEQFF	TGTGCCAGCAGCCAAACTGGCGGAGCGGGGGGGCAGGGTGAGCAGTTCTTC
TRBV29-1	NA	TRBD2	TRBJ2-2	CSVRLAGLSGELFF	TGCAGCGTTCGGTTAGCGGGTTTATCCGGGGAGCTGTTTTTT
TRBV28	NA	TRBD1	TRBJ2-7	CASSSLLAGTEFYEQYF	TGTGCCAGCAGTTCGTTGTTAGCCGGGACAGAATTCTACGAGCAGTACTTC
TRBV28	NA	TRBD1	TRBJ2-7	CASSLSGDRAHEQYF	TGTGCCAGCAGTTTATCGGGGGACAGGGCCCACGAGCAGTACTTC
TRBV6-1	NA	NA	TRBJ1-4	CASSEAYDTFRLNEKLFF	TGTGCCAGCAGTGAGGCTTACGACACCTTTAGATTGAATGAAAAACTGTTTTTT
TRBV5-6	NA	NA	TRBJ1-1	CASVPSLGVDTEAFF	TGTGCCAGCGTTCCCTCCTTAGGGGTCGACACTGAAGCTTTCTTT
TRBV19	NA	NA	TRBJ2-5	CASSPDRLPETQYF	TGTGCCAGTAGTCCAGACAGGCTTCCCGAGACCCAGTACTTC
TRBV28	NA	TRBD2	TRBJ2-5	CASSPRTSFEETQYF	TGTGCCAGCAGTCCCCGGACTAGCTTCGAAGAGACCCAGTACTTC
TRBV5-1	NA	NA	TRBJ1-1	CASSLVSELSRSTEAFF	TGCGCCAGCAGCTTGGTCTCGGAACTTTCGAGGAGCACTGAAGCTTTCTTT
TRBV9	NA	TRBD1	TRBJ2-1	CASSSGTGGYNEQFF	TGTGCCAGCAGCTCAGGGACAGGGGGTTACAATGAGCAGTTCTTC
TRBV27	NA	TRBD2	TRBJ2-5	CASSTRFRGGETQYF	TGTGCCAGCAGTACCCGGTTCCGGGGGGGCGAGACCCAGTACTTC
TRBV4-1	NA	NA	TRBJ2-4	CASSLTGQILAKNIQYF	TGCGCCAGCAGCCTGACAGGACAGATATTAGCCAAAAACATTCAGTACTTC
TRBV11-2	NA	TRBD2	TRBJ2-1	CASSLETGGANEQFF	TGTGCCAGCAGCTTAGAAACGGGGGGGGCCAATGAGCAGTTCTTC
TRBV5-1	NA	NA	TRBJ2-3	CASSLTGYTDTQYF	TGCGCCAGCAGCTTGACAGGTTACACAGATACGCAGTATTTT
TRBV2	NA	NA	TRBJ1-1	CASTTGGPNTEAFF	TGTGCCAGCACTACGGGGGGCCCGAACACTGAAGCTTTCTTT
TRBV5-8	NA	TRBD1	TRBJ1-4	CASSLRTGYNEKLFF	TGTGCCAGCAGCCTCCGGACAGGGTATAATGAAAAACTGTTTTTT
TRBV5-6	NA	NA	TRBJ2-7	CASSTPGHYEQYF	TGTGCCAGCAGCACCCCGGGACACTACGAGCAGTACTTC
TRBV15	NA	TRBD2	TRBJ2-5	CATSRGAGGRQETQYF	TGTGCCACCAGCAGAGGTGCGGGAGGTAGACAAGAGACCCAGTACTTC